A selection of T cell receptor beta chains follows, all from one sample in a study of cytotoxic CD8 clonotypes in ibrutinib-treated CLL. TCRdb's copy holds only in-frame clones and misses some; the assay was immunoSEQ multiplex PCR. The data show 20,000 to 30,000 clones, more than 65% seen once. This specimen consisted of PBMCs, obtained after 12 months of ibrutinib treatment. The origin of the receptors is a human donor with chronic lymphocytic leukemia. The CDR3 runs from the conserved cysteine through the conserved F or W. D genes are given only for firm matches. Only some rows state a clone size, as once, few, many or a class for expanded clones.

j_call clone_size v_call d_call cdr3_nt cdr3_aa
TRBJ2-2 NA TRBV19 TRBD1 TGTGCCAGTAGTATCAGGGGGACCGGGGAGCTGTTTTTT CASSIRGTGELFF
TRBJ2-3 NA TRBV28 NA TGTGCCAGCATCAATTCGGGGGCGGGCACAGATACGCAGTATTTT CASINSGAGTDTQYF
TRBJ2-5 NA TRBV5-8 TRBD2 TGTGCCAGCAGCCAAGATCGGGAGGGACCGGGGGGGGCCCAGTACTTC CASSQDREGPGGAQYF
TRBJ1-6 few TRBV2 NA TGTGCCAGCAGTACAGGGTGGGGATCACCCCTCCACTTT CASSTGWGSPLHF
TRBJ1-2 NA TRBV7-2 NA TGTGCCAGCAGCTTAGAGTTCCAAAACTATGGCTACACCTTC CASSLEFQNYGYTF
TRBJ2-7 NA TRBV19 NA TGTGCCAGTAGTCCCCGGGACGGCTCCTACGAGCAGTACTTC CASSPRDGSYEQYF
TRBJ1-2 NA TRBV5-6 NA TGTGCCAGCAGCTTGGGGGTCCGACCCCTGGGCTATGGCTACACCTTC CASSLGVRPLGYGYTF
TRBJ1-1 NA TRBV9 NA TGTGCCAGCAGCGTAGGGCTGGTGAACACTGAAGCTTTCTTT CASSVGLVNTEAFF
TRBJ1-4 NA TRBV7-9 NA TGTGCCAGCAGCCTTTTAGGGGGGGACAATGAAAAACTGTTTTTT CASSLLGGDNEKLFF
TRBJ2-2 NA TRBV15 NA TGTGCCACCAGCAGAGACAGGGACGGGGAGCTGTTTTTT CATSRDRDGELFF
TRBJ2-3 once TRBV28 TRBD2 TGTGCCACCCTAGCGGGGGGTACAGATACGCAGTATTTT CATLAGGTDTQYF
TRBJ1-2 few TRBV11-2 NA TGTGCCAGCAGCGCACGGTGGGGGGTTAGGGGAGGCTACACCTTC CASSARWGVRGGYTF
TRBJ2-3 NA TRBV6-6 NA TGTGCCAGCAGTTTCCTGGGGACTTACACAGATACGCAGTATTTT CASSFLGTYTDTQYF
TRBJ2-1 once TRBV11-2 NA TGTGCCAGCAGCCCGGACCACGCGGGAGAGCAGTTCTTC CASSPDHAGEQFF
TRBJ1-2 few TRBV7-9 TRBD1 TGTGCCAGCAGCTCCCAATCACAGGGGCCCTATGGCTACACCTTC CASSSQSQGPYGYTF
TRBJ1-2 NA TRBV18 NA TGTGCCAGCTCACCGTACGAGGGCCCAAAAGGCTACACCTTC CASSPYEGPKGYTF
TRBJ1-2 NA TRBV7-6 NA TGTGCCAGCAGCCCGAACCATGAATCAAAGACCTATGGCTACACCTTC CASSPNHESKTYGYTF
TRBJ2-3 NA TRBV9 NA TGTGCCAGCAGTGCACGCACAGATACGCAGTATTTT CASSARTDTQYF
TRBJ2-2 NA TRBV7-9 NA TGTGCCAGCAGCCCCATCGAGGGGGTTGCGAACACCGGGGAGCTGTTTTTT CASSPIEGVANTGELFF
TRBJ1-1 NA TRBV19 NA TGTGCCAGTAGTATAGAAGGACTGTGGGGGAACACTGAAGCTTTCTTT CASSIEGLWGNTEAFF
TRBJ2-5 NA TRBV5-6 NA TGTGCCAGCAGCTTTTGGGCAGAAGAGACCCAGTACTTC CASSFWAEETQYF
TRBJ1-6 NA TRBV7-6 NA TGTGCCAGCAGCTTGCGGCACGGTAATTCACCCCTCCACTTT CASSLRHGNSPLHF
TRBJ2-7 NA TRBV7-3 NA TGTGCCAGCAGCTTATTTAGTGCCGCACCCTACGAGCAGTACTTC CASSLFSAAPYEQYF
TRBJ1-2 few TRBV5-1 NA TGCGCCAGCAGCCTACAGGGAAGCTATGGCTACACCTTC CASSLQGSYGYTF
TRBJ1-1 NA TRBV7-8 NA TGTGCCAGCAGCTTAGGGGCTGGGATGGGCACTGAAGCTTTCTTT CASSLGAGMGTEAFF
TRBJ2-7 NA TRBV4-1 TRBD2 TGCGCCAGCAGACAAGCGGGACTAGCGGGGGGGTCTGACGAGCAGTACTTC CASRQAGLAGGSDEQYF
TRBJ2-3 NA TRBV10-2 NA TGCGCCAGCCAAAGGGGGAGCACAGATACGCAGTATTTT CASQRGSTDTQYF
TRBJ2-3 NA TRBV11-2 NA TGTGCCAGCAGCTGGTCAGATACGCAGTATTTT CASSWSDTQYF
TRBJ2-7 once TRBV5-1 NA TGCGCCAGCAGCTTGGCTCGCTCCTACGAGCAGTACTTC CASSLARSYEQYF
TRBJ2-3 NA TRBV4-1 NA TGCGCCAGCAGCCAATTCCCGTCCACAGATACGCAGTATTTT CASSQFPSTDTQYF
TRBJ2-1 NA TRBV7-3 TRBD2 TGTGCCAGCAGCCCCTCCAGACTAGCGGGGGGCCGGTTTAGCTCCTACAATGAGCAGTTCTTC CASSPSRLAGGRFSSYNEQFF
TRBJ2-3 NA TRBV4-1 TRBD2 TGCGCCAGCAGCCAAGGTATTGGCGGGGGGGCCCTGTGGGATACGCAGTATTTT CASSQGIGGGALWDTQYF
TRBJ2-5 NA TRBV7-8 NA TGTGCCAGCAGCTTAGGAGCGCGGGAGACCCAGTACTTC CASSLGARETQYF
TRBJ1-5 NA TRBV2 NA TGTGCCAGCAGTGAAGAGTCAGGGAACAATCAGCCCCAGCATTTT CASSEESGNNQPQHF
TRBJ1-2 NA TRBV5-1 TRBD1 TGCGCCAGCAGCTTTGGGACAGGATATGGCTACACCTTC CASSFGTGYGYTF
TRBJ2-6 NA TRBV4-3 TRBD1 TGCGCCAGCAGCCGATCCGGGACAGGGGGCTCTGGGGCCAACGTCCTGACTTTC CASSRSGTGGSGANVLTF
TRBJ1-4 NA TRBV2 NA TGTGCCAGCAGTGATTCGGGGACTAGGGGGGAAAAACTGTTTTTT CASSDSGTRGEKLFF
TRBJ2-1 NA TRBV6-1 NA TGTGCCAGCAACTCCGAAGGGGGCTCCTACAATGAGCAGTTCTTC CASNSEGGSYNEQFF
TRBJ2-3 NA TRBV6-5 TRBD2 TGTGCCAGCAGTTACGGGATAGCGGGCGGCACAGATACGCAGTATTTT CASSYGIAGGTDTQYF
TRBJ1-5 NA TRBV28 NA TGTGCCAGCAGTTGGAGCAATCAGCCCCAGCATTTT CASSWSNQPQHF
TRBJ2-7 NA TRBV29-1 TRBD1 TGCAGCGTCGAGGGACAGGGTAATGCCGACGAGCAGTACTTC CSVEGQGNADEQYF
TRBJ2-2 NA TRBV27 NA TGTGCCAGCAGTTCACAGGGTATAGCCGGGGAGCTGTTTTTT CASSSQGIAGELFF
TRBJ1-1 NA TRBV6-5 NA TGTGCCAGCAGTTACAGTGAGATCGCTGAAGCTTTCTTT CASSYSEIAEAFF
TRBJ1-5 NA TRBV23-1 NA TGCGCCAGCAGTCAATCCGGCCAGGGGTGGCCCCAGCATTTT CASSQSGQGWPQHF
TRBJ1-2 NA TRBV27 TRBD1 TGTGCCAGCAGCCCTCTGGACCAGGGGGTCGACTATGGCTACACCTTC CASSPLDQGVDYGYTF